This passage covers 5 T cell receptor beta chains from one sample sequenced in a study of blood T cell repertoires in COVID-19. Here immunoSEQ multiplex PCR was the method, and the copy in TCRdb shows in-frame clones only, minus some. Of some 520,000 clones in the sample, roughly 89% were seen once. The sequenced sample was peripheral blood. The receptors were gathered from a man between 18 and 29 years old with COVID-19, enrolled during active disease.

CDR3 sequence: CASSPPGADSGWTQYF. The CDR3 DNA follows: TGTGCCAGCTCACCACCGGGGGCAGACTCAGGGTGGACCCAGTACTTC. This chain connects TRBV18 to TRBJ2-5, with D maybe TRBD1 (6 bases). CDR3 length equals 16 residues. Germline CDR1 reads KGHSH; CDR2 reads LQKENI. The ends were cut back, 0 bases at V and 7 bases at J, with 18 bases in the middle.

The chain employs TRBV7-3 and TRBJ2-1; D possibly corresponds to TRBD2 (5 bases). The V end was cut by 2 bases, the J end by 8 bases, with 10 bases between. From germline, CDR1 is SGHTA and CDR2 FQGTGA. This CDR3 spans 13 amino acids. CDR3 sequence reads: CASSLGSRDEQFF. The CDR3 DNA reads as TGTGCCAGCAGCTTAGGGAGCCGGGATGAGCAGTTCTTC.

In regard to this clone: The sample contains more than one DNA sequence encoding this CDR3. The rearrangement uses TRBV5-1 and TRBJ1-1, with TRBD1 identical over 8 bases. V lost 3 bases and J lost 2; bases outside the gene matches: 3. The CDR3 spans 14 residues. Germline V gene sequence: CDR1 SGHRS, CDR2 YFSETQ. CDR3 sequence: CASSSGQGNTEAFF. CDR3 coding DNA: TGCGCCAGCAGCTCTGGACAGGGAAACACTGAAGCTTTCTTT.

The chain links TRBV12-3 or TRBV12-4 to TRBJ2-7; 7 nucleotides agree with TRBD1. After removal of 6 bases from V and 3 bases from J, the junction contained 5 bases not matched to a gene. This CDR3 has 13 residues. This CDR3 is CASSQGQVYEQYF. In nucleotides, the CDR3 is TGTGCCAGCAGCCAAGGACAGGTCTACGAGCAGTACTTC.

The V and J genes are TRBV6-6 and TRBJ2-7; a possible D gene is TRBD1 (6 bases). CDR3 size: 15 residues. From germline, CDR1 is MNHNY and CDR2 SVGAGI (reference sequence). The germline V and J ends were trimmed by 0 bases and 3 bases, with 12 bases remaining between them. The CDR3 is CASSYSGRGNYEQYF. CDR3 bases: TGTGCCAGCAGTTACTCGGGCAGGGGCAACTACGAGCAGTACTTC.